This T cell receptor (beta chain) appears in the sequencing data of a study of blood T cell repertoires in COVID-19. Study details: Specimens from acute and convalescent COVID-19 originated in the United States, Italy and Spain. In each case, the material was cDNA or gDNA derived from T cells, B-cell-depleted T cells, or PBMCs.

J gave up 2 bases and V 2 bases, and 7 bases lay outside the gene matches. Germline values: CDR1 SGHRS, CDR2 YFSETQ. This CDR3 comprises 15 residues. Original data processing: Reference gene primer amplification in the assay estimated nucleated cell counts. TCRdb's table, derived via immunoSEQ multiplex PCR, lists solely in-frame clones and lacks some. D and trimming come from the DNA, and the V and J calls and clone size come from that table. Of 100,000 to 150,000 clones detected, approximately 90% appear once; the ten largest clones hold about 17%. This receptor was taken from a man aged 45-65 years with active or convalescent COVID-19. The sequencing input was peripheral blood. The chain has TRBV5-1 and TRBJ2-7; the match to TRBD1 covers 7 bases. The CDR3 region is CASSFWTGLAYEQYF. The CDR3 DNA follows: TGCGCCAGCAGCTTTTGGACAGGTCTCGCCTACGAGCAGTACTTC.